Below are 5 T cell receptor beta chains sequenced from a single sample in a study of cytomegalovirus exposure and HLA in healthy donors. Clones were sequenced by immunoSEQ multiplex PCR, and TCRdb holds only the in-frame ones, with some missing. The sample lists 95,000 to 150,000 clones, 88% occurring once. Sequences were obtained from PBMCs. The receptors originated from a woman between 18 and 29 years old in good health and CMV-seropositive.

This chain joins TRBV27 and TRBJ1-2; D perhaps matches TRBD1 (6 bases). CDR3 length: 14 amino acids. The germline CDR1 and CDR2 sequences are MNHEY and SMNVEV (reference sequence). V was cut by 4 bases and J by 8 bases, with 17 bases left in between. CDR3 sequence (DNA): TGTGCCAGCAGTTCGTTACAGGGTATTGGGGGCTACACCTTC. It yields the protein CASSSLQGIGGYTF.

The J gene is TRBJ2-5, the V gene TRBV29-1, with TRBD1 matching over 8 bases. The CDR3 covers 12 residues. Germline V gene sequence: CDR1 SQVTM, CDR2 ANQGSEA. V was clipped by 5 bases and J by 4 bases; unmatched bases: 3. CDR3 nucleotide sequence: TGCAGCGTTCGACAGGGGAGAGAGACCCAGTACTTC. This gives the protein CSVRQGRETQYF.

The chain joins TRBV18 to TRBJ1-2; 7 nucleotides match TRBD1. The trim removed 1 base at V and 3 bases at J, leaving 2 bases unmatched. This CDR3 is built from 14 residues. Germline CDR1 and CDR2: KGHSH and LQKENI. The CDR3 spells CASSPLGQDYGYTF. CDR3 bases: TGTGCCAGCTCACCACTAGGACAGGACTATGGCTACACCTTC.

This clone was recorded at least ten times. The chain uses TRBV2 and TRBJ2-2; D gene ambiguous. Trimming took off 4 bases at V and 1 base at J, with 10 bases between the two ends. This CDR3 has 15 residues. Germline V lookup: CDR1 SNHLY, CDR2 FYNNEI. In DNA, the CDR3 is TGTGCCAGCAGTGCTGGCAGGATGAACACCGGGGAGCTGTTTTTT. Translation gives CASSAGRMNTGELFF. Full variable domain (outside the CDR3, taken from reference TRBV2 and TRBJ2-2): EPEVTQTPSHQVTQMGQEVILRCVPISNHLYFYWYRQILGQKVEFLVSFYNNEISEKSEIFDDQFSVERPDGSNFTLKIRSTKLEDSAMYFCASSAGRMNTGELFFGEGSRLTVL.

The rearrangement links TRBV18 to TRBJ2-1, with D unclear. CDR1 is KGHSH and CDR2 is LQKENI in the germline V gene. The CDR3 has 12 residues. V lost 3 bases and J lost 5, with 5 bases in between. In DNA form, the CDR3 reads TGTGCCAGCTCACCCGTTGACAATGAGCAGTTCTTC. Translating gives CASSPVDNEQFF.